Below, 20 T cell receptor beta chains from the same sample are listed, as sequenced in a study of T cell repertoires in ileal Crohn's disease. The time point was: inflamed ileum from the surgical specimen. The protocol was immunoSEQ multiplex PCR, while the TCRdb copy is restricted to in-frame clones and leaves out a portion. The sample holds fewer than 2,000 clones, approximately 86% seen once. Sequenced sample: ileal tissue. The receptors come from an adult with Crohn's disease.

The V call is TRBV6-4, the J call TRBJ2-3; 8 bases match TRBD2. The V gene end was trimmed by 6 bases and the J gene end by 0 bases; junction bases not matched to a gene: 5. Germline-derived CDR1 and CDR2 are MRHNA and SNTAGT. The CDR3 has 15 amino acids. CDR3 residues: CASSDIAGSTDTQYF. The CDR3 coding sequence is TGTGCCAGCAGCGATATAGCGGGAAGCACAGATACGCAGTATTTT.

This sequence joins TRBV4-3 and TRBJ2-3, with 7 nucleotides matching TRBD2. The length of the CDR3 is 16 residues. Germline V lookup: CDR1 LGHNA, CDR2 YSLEER. J lost 0 bases, V lost 0 bases, and 3 bases had no gene match. CDR3 sequence reads: CASSQELALSTDTQYF. The DNA for the CDR3 is TGCGCCAGCAGCCAAGAACTAGCGTTGAGCACAGATACGCAGTATTTT.

This chain joins TRBV28 and TRBJ2-7; 14 nucleotides agree with TRBD2. The CDR3 is made up of 16 amino acids. V shed 5 bases, J shed 7 bases, and the junction held 10 bases outside the gene matches. CDR1 is MDHEN, CDR2 SYDVKM, per germline. DNA for the CDR3: TGTGCCAGCAGTCCCGGGACTAGCGGGAGTAGGTGGGAGCAGTACTTC. It codes for CASSPGTSGSRWEQYF.

The chain has TRBV14 and TRBJ2-5; D not resolved. This CDR3 region has 15 residues. Per the germline V gene, CDR1 is SGHDN and CDR2 is FVKESK. Trimming took 4 bases from V and 2 from J, leaving 14 bases between them. Here the CDR3 reads CASSPQIGRQETQYF. The CDR3 region has the DNA TGTGCCAGCAGCCCCCAAATAGGGCGGCAAGAGACCCAGTACTTC.

The chain couples TRBV7-3 to TRBJ2-7, with 7 bases matching TRBD1. V shed 4 bases, J shed 6 bases, and the junction held 9 bases outside the gene matches. This CDR3 contains 14 residues. Germline loops: CDR1 SGHTA, CDR2 FQGTGA. The CDR3 DNA sequence: TGTGCCAGCAGCTCCATTACAGGGGTGGGCGAGCAGTACTTC. It encodes CASSSITGVGEQYF.

The chain links TRBV7-9 to TRBJ1-1, with 7 bases identical to TRBD1. Trimming removed 4 bases from V and 1 base from J; junction bases left unmatched: 6. The CDR3 contains 15 residues. Germline V gene data show CDR1 as SEHNR and CDR2 as FQNEAQ (reference sequence). In DNA form, the CDR3 reads TGTGCCAGCAGCTCCTCCGGGACAGCGAACACTGAAGCTTTCTTT. Protein product: CASSSSGTANTEAFF.

The CDR3 loop reads CASTAPVRVRNEQFF. The CDR3 bases are TGTGCCAGCACCGCTCCCGTAAGGGTTCGCAATGAGCAGTTCTTC. The chain uses TRBV28 and TRBJ2-1; D unresolved. The V end lost 7 bases, the J end lost 6 bases, and 19 bases lay between the germline ends. Germline-derived CDR1 and CDR2 are MDHEN and SYDVKM. The CDR3 spans 15 residues.

This clone was seen once. V is TRBV19 and J is TRBJ2-2; tentatively, D is TRBD2 (5 bases). This CDR3 is built from 17 residues. V lost 7 bases and J lost 5, with 23 bases in between. Germline V gene sequence: CDR1 LNHDA, CDR2 SQIVND (reference sequence). CDR3 protein: CASTPSRGSGGTGELFF. The CDR3, as DNA: TGTGCCAGTACCCCGTCCCGGGGATCGGGTGGGACCGGGGAGCTGTTTTTT.

The chain links TRBV6-6 to TRBJ2-2, with D perhaps matching TRBD1 (6 bases). The V end lost 3 bases, the J end lost 8 bases, and 7 bases lay between the germline ends. The CDR3 totals 12 residues. The germline V gene encodes CDR1 MNHNY and CDR2 SVGAGI (reference sequence). CDR3: CASSYGQGELFF. In DNA form, the CDR3 reads TGTGCCAGCAGTTATGGACAGGGGGAGCTGTTTTTT.

This sequence joins TRBV6-4 and TRBJ2-3; 8 nucleotides line up with TRBD2. J was trimmed by 1 base and V by 3 bases; bases with no gene match: 0. Per germline, CDR1 MRHNA and CDR2 SNTAGT. This CDR3 spans 14 amino acids. CDR3: CASSDSGGTDTQYF. CDR3 in DNA: TGTGCCAGCAGTGATAGCGGGGGCACAGATACGCAGTATTTT.

This chain joins TRBV29-1 and TRBJ2-2; D gene ambiguous. The CDR3 consists of 12 residues. V dropped 5 bases and J dropped 2 bases, with 6 bases sitting between them. Germline V gene data show CDR1 as SQVTM and CDR2 as ANQGSEA. The CDR3 is CSVNRNTGELFF. The DNA of the CDR3 is TGCAGCGTTAACAGAAACACCGGGGAGCTGTTTTTT.

V and J are TRBV15 and TRBJ2-2, with 15 bases lining up with TRBD2. Germline assignment: CDR1 LNHNV and CDR2 YYDKDF (reference sequence). V was clipped by 5 bases and J by 4 bases; unmatched bases: 8. This CDR3 spans 18 amino acids. The CDR3 region is CATSGGTSGRRGTGELFF. The CDR3 coding sequence is TGTGCCACCAGCGGAGGGACTAGCGGGAGGCGGGGCACCGGGGAGCTGTTTTTT.

This chain uses TRBV5-4 with TRBJ2-5, with TRBD1 identical over 9 bases. The germline V gene has CDR1 SGHNT and CDR2 YYREEE (reference sequence). The junction had 4 bases not matched to a gene; V was cut back by 4 bases and J by 0 bases. The CDR3 length is 15 residues. CDR3 coding DNA: TGTGCCAGCAGCCTCCGGGACAGGGACCAAGAGACCCAGTACTTC. Encoded protein: CASSLRDRDQETQYF.

J is TRBJ1-6 and V is TRBV6-1; TRBD1 might be the D (6 bases). Per the germline V gene, CDR1 is MNHNS and CDR2 is SASEGT. The CDR3 is made up of 15 amino acids. The ends were cut back, 3 bases at V and 8 bases at J, with 14 bases in the middle. The CDR3 DNA reads as TGTGCCAGCAGTGATGAGACAGGTTTTTATTCACCCCTCCACTTT. Amino acid sequence: CASSDETGFYSPLHF.

J is TRBJ2-7 and V is TRBV4-3; 9 bases map to TRBD1. Germline values: CDR1 LGHNA, CDR2 YSLEER. V gave up 4 bases and J gave up 0 bases; unmatched junction bases: 1. The length of the CDR3 is 14 residues. The CDR3 coding sequence is TGCGCCAGCAGCCCGACAGGGGGCTCCTACGAGCAGTACTTC. This encodes CASSPTGGSYEQYF.

Notes on this clone: The identical CDR3 is also encoded by other nucleotide sequences in the sample. The V and J genes are TRBV28 and TRBJ1-1, with D unresolved. The CDR3 spans 13 residues. Trimming shortened V by 6 bases and J by 0 bases, and 8 bases separated the two germline ends. Per the germline V gene, CDR1 is MDHEN and CDR2 is SYDVKM. In DNA, the CDR3 is TGTGCCAGCAGAGGGTTTATGAACACTGAAGCTTTCTTT. It translates to CASRGFMNTEAFF.

The chain joins TRBV29-1 to TRBJ1-5; no definite D call. V was trimmed by 6 bases and J by 3 bases, leaving 9 bases between them. There are 12 residues in the CDR3. Looked up from germline, CDR1 is SQVTM and CDR2 is ANQGSEA. The CDR3 coding sequence is TGCAGCGTAACGGAGGACAATCAGCCCCAGCATTTT. This translates into CSVTEDNQPQHF.

The chain recombines TRBV29-1 with TRBJ2-3; 9 bases map to TRBD1. V lost 8 bases, J lost 4 bases, and 13 bases stayed unmatched. Germline assignment: CDR1 SQVTM and CDR2 ANQGSEA. The CDR3 is made up of 15 amino acids. The CDR3 region is CSFQPGTGLADTQYF. CDR3 in DNA: TGCAGCTTTCAACCCGGGACAGGGCTCGCAGATACGCAGTATTTT.

V is TRBV5-1 and J is TRBJ1-4, with 9 bases identical to TRBD1. There are 17 residues in the CDR3. In germline, CDR1 is SGHRS, CDR2 YFSETQ. J lost 5 bases, V lost 4 bases, and 12 bases had no gene match. The CDR3, as DNA: TGCGCCAGCAGCCCCGCCCCGGGACAGGGACGAAATGAAAAACTGTTTTTT. This translates into CASSPAPGQGRNEKLFF. Full variable domain (remainder filled in from reference TRBV5-1 and TRBJ1-4): KAGVTQTPRYLIKTRGQQVTLSCSPISGHRSVSWYQQTPGQGLQFLFEYFSETQRNKGNFPGRFSGRQFSNSRSEMNVSTLELGDSALYLCASSPAPGQGRNEKLFFGSGTQLSVL.

This CDR3 reads CATSALGQFSYSNQPQHF. The DNA of the CDR3 is TGTGCCACCAGCGCCCTTGGACAGTTTTCATATAGCAATCAGCCCCAGCATTTT. The V call is TRBV15, the J call TRBJ1-5; D perhaps matches TRBD1 (6 bases). Germline-derived CDR1 and CDR2 are LNHNV and YYDKDF (reference sequence). Trimming shortened V by 5 bases and J by 0 bases, and 20 bases separated the two germline ends. The CDR3 runs 18 residues. The complete variable domain, with remaining parts taken from reference TRBV15 and TRBJ1-5, reads DAMVIQNPRYQVTQFGKPVTLSCSQTLNHNVMYWYQQKSSQAPKLLFHYYDKDFNNEADTPDNFQSRRPNTSFCFLDIRSPGLGDTAMYLCATSALGQFSYSNQPQHFGDGTRLSIL.